The 20 T cell receptor beta chains in this list originate from one sample, sequenced in a study of cytomegalovirus exposure and HLA in healthy donors. The table came from immunoSEQ multiplex PCR; TCRdb's copy has only in-frame clones and leaves some out. Among roughly 71,000 clones listed, about 93% were seen once. Source material: PBMCs. The receptor set was obtained from a woman aged 18-29 years in good health and CMV-seronegative.

V gene TRBV6-5 combines with J gene TRBJ1-5; tentative D call: TRBD1 (6 bases). CDR3 length equals 14 residues. CDR1 MNHEY and CDR2 SVGAGI come from the germline V gene. The V and J ends lost 0 bases and 6 bases respectively, with 9 bases between them. The DNA for the CDR3 is TGTGCCAGCAGTTACTCAAGGGGGGGTCAGCCCCAGCATTTT. Residues: CASSYSRGGQPQHF.

The chain recombines TRBV6-4 with TRBJ1-2; D remains ambiguous. The CDR3 is 16 amino acids. The V gene lost 5 bases and the J gene lost 4 bases, with 20 bases spanning the gap. The germline CDR1 and CDR2 sequences are MRHNA and SNTAGT. The CDR3 region is CASSLQRVILSYGYTF. The CDR3 bases are TGTGCCAGCAGTCTCCAGAGGGTGATACTCTCCTATGGCTACACCTTC.

The chain carries TRBV18 and TRBJ2-2, with 7 bases aligning to TRBD1. Germline V lookup: CDR1 KGHSH, CDR2 LQKENI. J lost 1 base, V lost 4 bases, and 0 bases had no gene match. The CDR3 is 14 amino acids. The CDR3 nucleotides read TGTGCCAGCTCACGGGACAGGAACACCGGGGAGCTGTTTTTT. Protein product: CASSRDRNTGELFF.

The J gene is TRBJ2-7, the V gene TRBV6-4, with 10 positions matching TRBD2. In germline, CDR1 is MRHNA, CDR2 SNTAGT. J gave up 3 bases and V 2 bases, and 4 bases lay outside the gene matches. CDR3 length equals 15 residues. The CDR3 loop is CASSDRLAGVYEQYF. CDR3 DNA sequence: TGTGCCAGCAGTGACAGGCTAGCGGGGGTCTACGAGCAGTACTTC.

This chain uses TRBV9 with TRBJ2-1; 7 positions agree with TRBD1. Germline assignment: CDR1 SGDLS and CDR2 YYNGEE. After removal of 4 bases from V and 4 bases from J, the junction contained 8 bases not matched to a gene. The CDR3 runs 15 residues. Here the CDR3 DNA reads TGTGCCAGCAGCCCTAGAACAGGGGTATACAATGAGCAGTTCTTC. Encoded protein: CASSPRTGVYNEQFF.

The V and J genes are TRBV2 and TRBJ1-5; the D gene is possibly TRBD1 (6 bases). V lost 6 bases, J lost 0 bases, and 12 bases lay in between. Germline V gene lookup returns CDR1 SNHLY and CDR2 FYNNEI. The CDR3 has 15 amino acids. The CDR3 region is CASRRTVYSNQPQHF. CDR3 nucleotide sequence: TGTGCCAGCAGGCGGACAGTCTATAGCAATCAGCCCCAGCATTTT. The variable domain in full, completed from reference TRBV2 and TRBJ1-5, reads EPEVTQTPSHQVTQMGQEVILRCVPISNHLYFYWYRQILGQKVEFLVSFYNNEISEKSEIFDDQFSVERPDGSNFTLKIRSTKLEDSAMYFCASRRTVYSNQPQHFGDGTRLSIL.

The chain employs TRBV6-6 and TRBJ1-2, with TRBD1 as a possible D gene (6 bases). CDR1 MNHNY and CDR2 SVGAGI come from the germline V gene (reference sequence). The germline V and J ends were trimmed by 11 bases and 3 bases, with 16 bases remaining between them. The CDR3 is made up of 13 amino acids. The CDR3, as DNA: TGTGCCGGCCAATCAAGGACAGACTATGGCTACACCTTC. Protein sequence: CAGQSRTDYGYTF.

The chain recombines TRBV9 with TRBJ2-1, with 7 bases identical to TRBD2. Germline values: CDR1 SGDLS, CDR2 YYNGEE. CDR3 length: 16 residues. V dropped 2 bases and J dropped 4; count of bases not matched to a gene: 9. CDR3 region: CASSVLGRASYNEQFF. The CDR3 DNA follows: TGTGCCAGCAGCGTCCTGGGGAGGGCGTCATACAATGAGCAGTTCTTC.

The CDR3 loop reads CASSLHTGELFF. The CDR3 DNA sequence: TGTGCCAGCAGCCTTCACACCGGGGAGCTGTTTTTT. The chain uses TRBV9 and TRBJ2-2; no clear D. The CDR3 totals 12 residues. Germline lookup yields CDR1 SGDLS and CDR2 YYNGEE. Between the trimmed V and J ends, which lost 4 bases and 3 bases, there was a span of 4 bases.

The chain is built from TRBV5-6 and TRBJ1-2, with D maybe TRBD1 (5 bases). Trimming left V 5 bases short and J 0 bases short, with 23 bases between. This CDR3 has 18 amino acids. The germline CDR1 and CDR2 sequences are SGHDT and YYEEEE. CDR3 sequence reads: CASSLRGPRGGANYGYTF. The CDR3 DNA sequence: TGTGCCAGCAGTCTACGGGGACCTCGGGGGGGGGCTAACTATGGCTACACCTTC.

The chain recombines TRBV2 with TRBJ1-6; 10 bases agree with TRBD1. V lost 5 bases and J lost 7; bases outside the gene matches: 14. Germline V gives CDR1 SNHLY, CDR2 FYNNEI. This CDR3 spans 18 amino acids. The CDR3 sequence: CASSRTGGQLSRNSPLHF. The CDR3 DNA reads as TGTGCCAGCAGTAGGACAGGGGGACAATTGTCGCGGAATTCACCCCTCCACTTT. Full variable domain (missing parts from reference TRBV2 and TRBJ1-6): EPEVTQTPSHQVTQMGQEVILRCVPISNHLYFYWYRQILGQKVEFLVSFYNNEISEKSEIFDDQFSVERPDGSNFTLKIRSTKLEDSAMYFCASSRTGGQLSRNSPLHFGNGTRLTVT.

The CDR3 reads CATSRVGTGIRNEQFF. CDR3 in DNA: TGTGCCACCAGCAGAGTGGGGACAGGGATCCGAAATGAGCAGTTCTTC. The V and J genes are TRBV15 and TRBJ2-1; 9 positions agree with TRBD1. The germline V gene has CDR1 LNHNV and CDR2 YYDKDF (reference sequence). The CDR3 totals 16 residues. V was clipped by 1 base and J by 7 bases; unmatched bases: 8.

The chain joins TRBV27 to TRBJ2-3, with 10 positions matching TRBD1. The CDR3 runs 15 residues. V lost 5 bases, J lost 4 bases, and 6 bases stayed unmatched. Germline loops: CDR1 MNHEY, CDR2 SMNVEV (reference sequence). CDR3 in amino acids: CASSNRDRGPDTQYF. CDR3 sequence (DNA): TGTGCCAGCAGTAACCGGGACAGGGGCCCAGATACGCAGTATTTT.

This clone has a single count. The J gene is TRBJ2-3, the V gene TRBV28; 13 bases are shared with TRBD2. V lost 6 bases, J lost 4 bases, and 1 base stayed unmatched. This CDR3 spans 14 amino acids. Looked up from germline, CDR1 is MDHEN and CDR2 is SYDVKM. In DNA form, the CDR3 reads TGTGCCAGCAGAGGACTAGCGGGGGCAGATACGCAGTATTTT. This codes for CASRGLAGADTQYF.

The J gene is TRBJ2-3, the V gene TRBV5-4; TRBD1 matches 7 bases. Trimming at V came to 3 bases and at J to 6 bases, leaving 10 bases not matched to a gene. The V gene's germline CDR1 is SGHNT and CDR2 YYREEE (reference sequence). This CDR3 region has 15 residues. The CDR3 DNA reads TGTGCCAGCAGCTCACCAAACAGGGGCGGTGATACGCAGTATTTT. Protein product: CASSSPNRGGDTQYF.

V gene TRBV6-1 combines with J gene TRBJ1-4; D unclear. V lost 6 bases and J lost 8, with 16 bases in between. The germline gives CDR1 MNHNS, CDR2 SASEGT. This CDR3 is built from 14 residues. CDR3 nucleotides: TGTGCCAGCAGCCTTCAACTGCGCGGGGAAAAACTGTTTTTT. It yields the protein CASSLQLRGEKLFF.

J is TRBJ1-1 and V is TRBV6-5; TRBD1 agrees at 9 bases. This CDR3 has 15 amino acids. V lost 5 bases, J lost 1 base, and 5 bases stayed unmatched. The germline V gene encodes CDR1 MNHEY and CDR2 SVGAGI. The CDR3: CASSPRGQGNTEAFF. In nucleotides, the CDR3 is TGTGCCAGCAGTCCCAGGGGACAGGGGAACACTGAAGCTTTCTTT.

The chain recombines TRBV4-1 with TRBJ1-5; tentatively, D is TRBD1 (5 bases). The germline V gene encodes CDR1 MGHRA and CDR2 YSYEKL. The CDR3 has 17 amino acids. The V and J ends lost 3 bases and 0 bases respectively, with 15 bases between them. The CDR3 nucleotides are TGCGCCAGCAGCCAGAAAACAGGAGTCTATAGCAATCAGCCCCAGCATTTT. It yields the protein CASSQKTGVYSNQPQHF.

The rearrangement uses TRBV18 and TRBJ2-1; 16 bases fit TRBD2. The germline V gene encodes CDR1 KGHSH and CDR2 LQKENI. V lost 3 bases, J lost 0 bases, and 8 bases stayed unmatched. There are 20 residues in the CDR3. DNA of the CDR3: TGTGCCAGCTCACCCCCGGGACTAGCGGGGGGGCAGCCCTCCTACAATGAGCAGTTCTTC. Amino acid sequence: CASSPPGLAGGQPSYNEQFF.

J is TRBJ1-6 and V is TRBV6-5; D not certain. Germline loops: CDR1 MNHEY, CDR2 SVGAGI. The ends were cut back, 7 bases at V and 8 bases at J, with 12 bases in the middle. The CDR3 consists of 13 residues. The CDR3 here is CASTQAFYSPLHF. Here the CDR3 DNA reads TGTGCCAGCACCCAGGCCTTTTATTCACCCCTCCACTTT.